Sequencing of this TCR beta chain was carried out in a study of cytomegalovirus exposure and HLA in healthy donors. V lost 0 bases and J lost 1, with 8 bases in between. This CDR3 is 14 amino acids long. Germline-derived CDR1 and CDR2 are SGHDT and YYEEEE. Produced via immunoSEQ multiplex PCR; TCRdb's table is partial and in-frame only. The table records over 85,000 clones, 93% of them present only once. The chain combines TRBV5-6 with TRBJ2-7; no clear D. Sequencing was carried out using PBMCs. This receptor was identified in a woman aged 25 to 39 in good health and CMV-seropositive. The CDR3 spells CASSLGIESYEQYF. For the CDR3, the DNA is TGTGCCAGCAGCTTGGGAATAGAGTCCTACGAGCAGTACTTC.